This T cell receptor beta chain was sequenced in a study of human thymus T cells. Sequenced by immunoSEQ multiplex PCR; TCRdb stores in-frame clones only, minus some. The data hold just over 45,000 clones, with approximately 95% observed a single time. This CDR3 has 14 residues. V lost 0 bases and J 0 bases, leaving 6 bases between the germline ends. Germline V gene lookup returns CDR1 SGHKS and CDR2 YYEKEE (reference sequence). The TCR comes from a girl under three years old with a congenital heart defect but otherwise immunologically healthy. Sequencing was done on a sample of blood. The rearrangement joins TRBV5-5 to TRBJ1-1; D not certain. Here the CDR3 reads CASSLDRLNTEAFF. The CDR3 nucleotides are TGTGCCAGCAGCTTGGACAGATTGAACACTGAAGCTTTCTTT.